This TCR beta chain was documented in a study of blood T cells in healthy people across ages. About the study: Template switching picked up about one barcoded beta molecule for each two T cells. Study-wide points: Naive T cell percentage by flow cytometry tracked strongly with beta diversity. Estimates of total diversity, which came from one million sequenced T cells, were considered to be underestimates.

The CDR3 runs to 16 residues. Trimming took off 3 bases at V and 0 bases at J, with 14 bases between the two ends. Germline CDR1 reads LGHNA; CDR2 reads YSLEER. This clonotype was detected only a few times. Antigen specificity is unknown. Primers used in a second PCR of roughly 6 to 12 cycles were a sample-barcoded 5' primer and a J-beta primer mix. Each TCR beta cDNA got a 12-nucleotide random molecular identifier. One entry per CDR3 protein results from TCRdb running MiXCR on the 5' RACE reads. The table shows 650,000 to 1,000,000 distinct CDR3 sequences, with under 40% occurring only once. The chain combines TRBV4-3 with TRBJ1-2, with D unclear. This sequence originates from a man between 18 and 35 years old in good health. Sequences were obtained from blood. CDR3 DNA: TGCGCCAGCAGCCAGTTCTCCGGTGATTCTAACTATGGCTACACCTTC. Protein sequence: CASSQFSGDSNYGYTF.